The rows below give T cell receptor beta chains drawn from one sample of a study of blood T cell repertoires in COVID-19. Using immunoSEQ multiplex PCR, the repertoire was profiled, and TCRdb retains in-frame clones only, with some absent. Of some 140,000 clones in the sample, about 90% were seen once. The sample taken for sequencing was peripheral blood. These receptors were collected from a middle-aged man with acute or convalescent COVID-19. Both conserved end residues are part of each CDR3. The order of the fields is J gene, clone size, D gene, V gene, CDR3 protein, CDR3 DNA. The D gene is left open where the match is weak. The size entry is marked missing in some rows and otherwise reads once, few, many or a size class.

>TRBJ2-2|NA|TRBD1|TRBV6-5
CASRGTGQGELFF
TGTGCCAGCAGGGGGACAGGTCAAGGGGAGCTGTTTTTT
>TRBJ2-7|few|TRBD2|TRBV9
CASSVEAAGYEQYF
TGTGCCAGCAGCGTAGAAGCAGCGGGGTACGAGCAGTACTTC
>TRBJ1-1|NA|NA|TRBV7-9
CASSVIGGDPEAFF
TGTGCCAGCAGCGTTATAGGAGGCGACCCTGAAGCTTTCTTT
>TRBJ1-4|NA|NA|TRBV29-1
CSVSPRGPNEKLFF
TGCAGCGTGAGCCCCAGGGGCCCTAATGAAAAACTGTTTTTT
>TRBJ2-2|NA|NA|TRBV14
CASKRGQNTGELFF
TGTGCCAGCAAAAGGGGACAGAACACCGGGGAGCTGTTTTTT
>TRBJ2-7|NA|TRBD2|TRBV7-2
CASSSTSGTEQYF
TGTGCCAGCAGCTCGACTAGCGGGACCGAGCAGTACTTC
>TRBJ1-2|NA|TRBD1|TRBV5-1
CASSVRPPGQGYGYTF
TGCGCCAGCAGCGTAAGGCCTCCGGGACAGGGGTATGGCTACACCTTC
>TRBJ2-1|NA|TRBD1|TRBV9
CASSAARQGNYNEQFF
TGTGCCAGCAGCGCAGCACGACAGGGGAATTACAATGAGCAGTTCTTC
>TRBJ1-2|NA|TRBD1|TRBV25-1
CASSEQGSNYGYTF
TGTGCCAGCAGCGAACAGGGGTCTAACTATGGCTACACCTTC
>TRBJ2-7|NA|TRBD2|TRBV7-9
CASSPLVTSGSYEQYF
TGTGCCAGCAGCCCCTTGGTGACTAGCGGCTCCTACGAGCAGTACTTC
>TRBJ1-5|once|NA|TRBV19
CASTRAGSDQPQHF
TGTGCCAGTACTCGAGCAGGGTCGGATCAGCCCCAGCATTTT
>TRBJ2-2|NA|NA|TRBV24-1
CATSDLQTWNTGELFF
TGTGCCACCAGTGATTTGCAAACATGGAACACCGGGGAGCTGTTTTTT
>TRBJ2-7|NA|NA|TRBV7-9
CASSLDSGPYEQYF
TGTGCCAGCAGCTTAGACAGCGGCCCCTACGAGCAGTACTTC
>TRBJ2-1|NA|TRBD1|TRBV7-9
CASSAWTGVFGYNEQFF
TGTGCCAGCAGCGCCTGGACAGGGGTGTTTGGCTACAATGAGCAGTTCTTC
>TRBJ2-1|NA|TRBD2|TRBV3-1/TRBV3-2
CASSQGSGRANEQFF
TGTGCCAGCAGCCAAGGCAGCGGGAGGGCCAATGAGCAGTTCTTC
>TRBJ2-7|NA|TRBD2|TRBV29-1
CSVVRGVTSETYEQYF
TGCAGCGTTGTTCGGGGGGTAACATCCGAAACCTACGAGCAGTACTTC
>TRBJ2-2|NA|NA|TRBV20-1
CSASALEAMITGELFF
TGCAGTGCTAGTGCACTAGAGGCAATGATCACCGGGGAGCTGTTTTTT
>TRBJ1-2|NA|NA|TRBV28
CASSGPTRGYTF
TGTGCCAGCAGCGGCCCAACGCGGGGCTACACCTTC
>TRBJ2-3|NA|TRBD2|TRBV28
CASSLYGTRPTETTDTQYF
TGTGCCAGCAGTTTATACGGGACTAGACCAACCGAAACCACAGATACGCAGTATTTT
>TRBJ2-6|once|NA|TRBV11-2
CASSVDYYTVSGANVLTF
TGTGCCAGCAGCGTAGATTATTACACCGTCTCTGGGGCCAACGTCCTGACTTTC
>TRBJ1-4|NA|NA|TRBV27
CASSLGGGEKLFF
TGTGCCAGCAGTTTAGGCGGGGGTGAAAAACTGTTTTTT
>TRBJ2-3|NA|NA|TRBV6-5
CASLTGFWTDTQYF
TGTGCCAGCCTTACAGGGTTTTGGACAGATACGCAGTATTTT
>TRBJ1-1|NA|NA|TRBV19
CASSFPGATEAFF
TGTGCCAGTAGCTTTCCCGGAGCGACTGAAGCTTTCTTT
>TRBJ2-1|few|NA|TRBV28
CASSLSALRGQFF
TGTGCCAGCAGTTTATCGGCCTTGCGGGGGCAGTTCTTC
>TRBJ2-5|NA|NA|TRBV29-1
CSVDVGRAGTAQYF
TGCAGCGTTGATGTCGGGAGAGCTGGGACGGCCCAGTACTTC
>TRBJ1-5|NA|TRBD1|TRBV18
CASSLTGMDQPQHF
TGTGCCAGCTCACTGACAGGGATGGATCAGCCCCAGCATTTT
>TRBJ1-1|NA|NA|TRBV6-1
CASSDRGINTEAFF
TGTGCCAGCAGTGATCGGGGTATAAACACTGAAGCTTTCTTT
>TRBJ2-7|NA|TRBD2|TRBV27
CASSFSGTSSYEQYF
TGTGCCAGCAGTTTTAGCGGGACGAGCTCCTACGAGCAGTACTTC
>TRBJ2-2|NA|NA|TRBV2
CASSAGYTGELFF
TGTGCCAGCAGTGCAGGTTACACCGGGGAGCTGTTTTTT
>TRBJ2-4|NA|TRBD1|TRBV28
CASNTAGTGGNIQYF
TGTGCCAGCAATACCGCCGGGACAGGGGGGAACATTCAGTACTTC
>TRBJ2-2|NA|TRBD2|TRBV19
CASSRRLAGGTGELFF
TGTGCCAGTAGTAGAAGACTAGCGGGAGGCACCGGGGAGCTGTTTTTT
>TRBJ1-4|NA|NA|TRBV4-3
CASSQEWWRWGGGEKLFF
TGCGCCAGCAGCCAAGAGTGGTGGCGGTGGGGAGGCGGAGAAAAACTGTTTTTT
>TRBJ2-1|NA|NA|TRBV15
CATSGGQGTNRRNEQFF
TGTGCCACCAGTGGGGGTCAGGGGACCAACCGCCGGAATGAGCAGTTCTTC
>TRBJ1-1|NA|NA|TRBV7-2
CASSLARVVEAFF
TGTGCCAGCAGCTTAGCGAGGGTTGTGGAAGCTTTCTTT
>TRBJ1-1|NA|TRBD1|TRBV29-1
CSVAPGSGTGNTEAFF
TGCAGCGTTGCTCCAGGCTCAGGGACAGGGAACACTGAAGCTTTCTTT
>TRBJ1-2|NA|TRBD1|TRBV28
CASRGDRGPTNYGYTF
TGTGCCAGCAGAGGAGACAGGGGACCTACTAACTATGGCTACACCTTC
>TRBJ2-2|NA|NA|TRBV30
CAWSVLGEVTGELFF
TGTGCCTGGAGTGTACTAGGCGAGGTGACCGGGGAGCTGTTTTTT
>TRBJ2-1|NA|TRBD2|TRBV11-2
CASSLRRLAGTNEQFF
TGTGCCAGCAGCTTAAGACGACTAGCGGGGACGAATGAGCAGTTCTTC
>TRBJ2-7|NA|NA|TRBV29-1
CSVGQDLREQYF
TGCAGCGTTGGACAGGACCTACGGGAGCAGTACTTC
>TRBJ2-5|NA|TRBD2|TRBV3-1/TRBV3-2
CASSRPLAGGSQETQYF
TGTGCCAGCAGCCGCCCACTAGCGGGGGGTTCCCAAGAGACCCAGTACTTC
>TRBJ1-6|NA|TRBD1|TRBV7-3
CASSITGGRNSPLHF
TGTGCCAGCAGCATTACAGGGGGAAGGAATTCACCCCTCCACTTT
>TRBJ2-1|NA|NA|TRBV9
CASSVGDPPAYNEQFF
TGTGCCAGCAGCGTAGGCGATCCCCCCGCCTACAATGAGCAGTTCTTC
>TRBJ2-2|NA|NA|TRBV9
CASSSRAQGGNTGELFF
TGTGCCAGCAGCTCGCGGGCGCAGGGAGGGAACACCGGGGAGCTGTTTTTT
>TRBJ2-3|NA|NA|TRBV27
CASSLGRDTQYF
TGTGCCAGCAGTTTAGGCCGAGATACGCAGTATTTT
>TRBJ1-2|NA|TRBD1|TRBV11-2
CASSSYRGGQGIFNYGYTF
TGTGCCAGCAGCTCCTACCGAGGGGGACAGGGAATTTTCAACTATGGCTACACCTTC
>TRBJ2-7|once|NA|TRBV5-1
CASSSVHEQYF
TGCGCCAGCAGCTCGGTTCACGAGCAGTACTTC
>TRBJ1-1|NA|TRBD1|TRBV2
CASRDRGEATEAFF
TGTGCCAGCAGAGACAGGGGCGAGGCCACTGAAGCTTTCTTT
>TRBJ2-3|NA|TRBD2|TRBV7-8
CASREASGTDTQYF
TGTGCCAGCAGGGAGGCTAGCGGAACAGATACGCAGTATTTT
>TRBJ1-4|NA|NA|TRBV9
CASSVKGDEKLFF
TGTGCCAGCAGCGTGAAGGGGGATGAAAAACTGTTTTTT
>TRBJ1-5|NA|NA|TRBV6-1
CASSEGEANQPQHF
TGTGCCAGCAGTGAAGGCGAGGCGAATCAGCCCCAGCATTTT
>TRBJ2-7|NA|NA|TRBV7-8
CASSDKVMSEQYF
TGTGCCAGCAGCGACAAGGTAATGTCCGAGCAGTACTTC
>TRBJ1-2|NA|TRBD1|TRBV5-4
CASSLGQGPWGGYTF
TGTGCCAGCAGCTTGGGACAGGGCCCATGGGGTGGCTACACCTTC
>TRBJ2-7|once|NA|TRBV18
CASSPPPQGVHEQYF
TGTGCCAGCTCACCACCTCCCCAGGGTGTCCACGAGCAGTACTTC